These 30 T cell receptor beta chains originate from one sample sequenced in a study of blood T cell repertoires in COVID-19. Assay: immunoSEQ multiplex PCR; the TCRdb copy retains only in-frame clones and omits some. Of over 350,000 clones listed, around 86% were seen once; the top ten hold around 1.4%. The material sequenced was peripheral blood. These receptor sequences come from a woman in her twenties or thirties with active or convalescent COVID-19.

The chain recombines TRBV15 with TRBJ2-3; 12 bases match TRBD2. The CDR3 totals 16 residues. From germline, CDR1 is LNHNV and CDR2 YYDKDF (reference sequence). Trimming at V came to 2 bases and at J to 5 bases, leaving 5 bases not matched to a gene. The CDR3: CATSRSQLAGGDTQYF. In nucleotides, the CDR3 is TGTGCCACCAGCAGATCGCAACTAGCGGGGGGAGATACGCAGTATTTT. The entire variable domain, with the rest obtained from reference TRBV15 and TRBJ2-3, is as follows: DAMVIQNPRYQVTQFGKPVTLSCSQTLNHNVMYWYQQKSSQAPKLLFHYYDKDFNNEADTPDNFQSRRPNTSFCFLDIRSPGLGDTAMYLCATSRSQLAGGDTQYFGPGTRLTVL.

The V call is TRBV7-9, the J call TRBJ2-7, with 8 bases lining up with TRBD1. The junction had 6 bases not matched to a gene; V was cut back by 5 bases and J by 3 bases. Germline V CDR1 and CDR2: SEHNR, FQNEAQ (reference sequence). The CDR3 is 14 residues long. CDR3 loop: CASSVRDRSYEQYF. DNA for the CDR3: TGTGCCAGCAGCGTCCGGGACAGGAGCTACGAGCAGTACTTC.

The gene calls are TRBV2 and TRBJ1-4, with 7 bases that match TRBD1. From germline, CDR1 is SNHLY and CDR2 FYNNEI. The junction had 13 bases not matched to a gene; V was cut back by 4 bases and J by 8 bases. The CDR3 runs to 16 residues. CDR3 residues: CASSVQGGVGSEKLFF. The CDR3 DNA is TGTGCCAGCAGTGTTCAAGGGGGCGTTGGGAGCGAAAAACTGTTTTTT.

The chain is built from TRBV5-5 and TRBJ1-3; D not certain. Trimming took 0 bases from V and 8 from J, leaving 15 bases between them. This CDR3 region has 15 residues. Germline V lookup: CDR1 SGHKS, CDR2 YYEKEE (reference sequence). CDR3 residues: CASSLGGAPADTIYF. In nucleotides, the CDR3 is TGTGCCAGCAGCTTGGGGGGAGCACCGGCGGACACCATATATTTT.

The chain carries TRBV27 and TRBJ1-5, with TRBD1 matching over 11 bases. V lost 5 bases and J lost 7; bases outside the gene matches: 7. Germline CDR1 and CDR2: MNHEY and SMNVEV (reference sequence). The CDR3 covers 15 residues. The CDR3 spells CASSLGGTGGQPQHF. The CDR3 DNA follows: TGTGCCAGCAGTCTTGGGGGGACAGGGGGACAGCCCCAGCATTTT.

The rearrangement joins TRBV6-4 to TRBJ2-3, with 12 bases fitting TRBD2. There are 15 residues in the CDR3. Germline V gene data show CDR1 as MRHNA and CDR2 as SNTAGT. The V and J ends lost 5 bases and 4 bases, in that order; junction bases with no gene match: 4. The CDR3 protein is CASSTSSGGADTQYF. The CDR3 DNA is TGTGCCAGCAGTACCTCTAGCGGGGGGGCAGATACGCAGTATTTT.

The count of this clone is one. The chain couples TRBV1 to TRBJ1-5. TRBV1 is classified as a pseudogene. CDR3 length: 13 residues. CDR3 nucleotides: TGCACCAGCAGCCAGGGGAGAAGAGGGCCCCAGCATTTT. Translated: CTSSQGRRGPQHF.

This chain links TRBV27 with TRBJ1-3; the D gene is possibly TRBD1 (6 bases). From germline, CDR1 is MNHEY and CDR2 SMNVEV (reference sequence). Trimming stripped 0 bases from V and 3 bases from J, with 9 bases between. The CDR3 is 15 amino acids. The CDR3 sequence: CASSLSWGLGNTIYF. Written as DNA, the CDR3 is TGTGCCAGCAGTTTATCATGGGGGCTTGGAAACACCATATATTTT.

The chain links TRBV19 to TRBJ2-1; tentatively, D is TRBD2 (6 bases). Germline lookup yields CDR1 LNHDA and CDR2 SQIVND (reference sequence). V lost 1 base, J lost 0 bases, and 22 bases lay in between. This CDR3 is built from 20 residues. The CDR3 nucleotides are TGTGCCAGTAGTATAGCCCCCCCCGGGGGAATTACCAGCTCCTACAATGAGCAGTTCTTC. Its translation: CASSIAPPGGITSSYNEQFF.

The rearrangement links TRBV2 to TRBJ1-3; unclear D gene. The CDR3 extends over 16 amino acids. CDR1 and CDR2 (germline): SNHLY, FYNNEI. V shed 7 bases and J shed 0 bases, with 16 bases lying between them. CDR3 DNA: TGTGCCAGCACCCGGACTTCTCCTGGCTCTGGAAACACCATATATTTT. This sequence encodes CASTRTSPGSGNTIYF.

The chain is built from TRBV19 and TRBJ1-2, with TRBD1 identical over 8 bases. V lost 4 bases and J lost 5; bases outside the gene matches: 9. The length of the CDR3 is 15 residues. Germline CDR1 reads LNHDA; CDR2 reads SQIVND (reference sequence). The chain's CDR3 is CASSTDSTGDYGYTF. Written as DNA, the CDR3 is TGTGCCAGTAGTACGGACTCGACAGGGGATTATGGCTACACCTTC. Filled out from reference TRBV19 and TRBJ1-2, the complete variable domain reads DGGITQSPKYLFRKEGQNVTLSCEQNLNHDAMYWYRQDPGQGLRLIYYSQIVNDFQKGDIAEGYSVSREKKESFPLTVTSAQKNPTAFYLCASSTDSTGDYGYTFGSGTRLTVV.

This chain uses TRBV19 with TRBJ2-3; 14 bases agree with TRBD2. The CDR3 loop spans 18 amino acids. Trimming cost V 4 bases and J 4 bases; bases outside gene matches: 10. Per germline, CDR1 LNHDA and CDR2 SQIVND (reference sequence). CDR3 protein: CASSKDRLAGGPADTQYF. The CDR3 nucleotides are TGTGCCAGTAGTAAGGATCGACTAGCGGGGGGGCCGGCAGATACGCAGTATTTT.

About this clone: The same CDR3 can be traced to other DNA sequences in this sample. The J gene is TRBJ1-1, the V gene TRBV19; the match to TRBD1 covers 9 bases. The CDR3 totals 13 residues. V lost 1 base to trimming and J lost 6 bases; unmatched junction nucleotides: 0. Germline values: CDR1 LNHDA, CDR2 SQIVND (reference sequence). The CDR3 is CASSIGTGAEAFF. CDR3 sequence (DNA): TGTGCCAGTAGTATAGGGACAGGGGCTGAAGCTTTCTTT.

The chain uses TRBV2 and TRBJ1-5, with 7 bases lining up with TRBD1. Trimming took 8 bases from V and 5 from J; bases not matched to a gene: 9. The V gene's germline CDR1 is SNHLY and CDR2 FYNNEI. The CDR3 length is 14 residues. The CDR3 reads CASSWDSRYQPQHF. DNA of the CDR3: TGTGCCAGCTCCTGGGACAGTCGATATCAGCCCCAGCATTTT.

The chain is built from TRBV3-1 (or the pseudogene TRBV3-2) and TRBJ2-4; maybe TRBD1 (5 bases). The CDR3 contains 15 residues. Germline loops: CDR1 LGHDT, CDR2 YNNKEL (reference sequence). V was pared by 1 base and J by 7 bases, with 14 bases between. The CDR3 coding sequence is TGTGCCAGCAGCCAAGGGGCTCAGGGTGGGAACATTCAGTACTTC. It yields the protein CASSQGAQGGNIQYF.

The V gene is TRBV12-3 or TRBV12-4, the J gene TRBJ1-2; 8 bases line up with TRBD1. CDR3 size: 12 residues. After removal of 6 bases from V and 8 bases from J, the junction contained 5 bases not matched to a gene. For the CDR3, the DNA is TGTGCCAGCAGGCAAGCAGGGGGCGGCTACACCTTC. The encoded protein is CASRQAGGGYTF.

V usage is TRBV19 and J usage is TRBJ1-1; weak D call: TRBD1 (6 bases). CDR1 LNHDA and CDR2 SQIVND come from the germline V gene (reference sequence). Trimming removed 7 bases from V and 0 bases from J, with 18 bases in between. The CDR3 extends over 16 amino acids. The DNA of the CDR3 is TGTGCCAGTAAACCCCGGGACACTACCATGAACACTGAAGCTTTCTTT. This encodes CASKPRDTTMNTEAFF. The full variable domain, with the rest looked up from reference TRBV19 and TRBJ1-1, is DGGITQSPKYLFRKEGQNVTLSCEQNLNHDAMYWYRQDPGQGLRLIYYSQIVNDFQKGDIAEGYSVSREKKESFPLTVTSAQKNPTAFYLCASKPRDTTMNTEAFFGQGTRLTVV.

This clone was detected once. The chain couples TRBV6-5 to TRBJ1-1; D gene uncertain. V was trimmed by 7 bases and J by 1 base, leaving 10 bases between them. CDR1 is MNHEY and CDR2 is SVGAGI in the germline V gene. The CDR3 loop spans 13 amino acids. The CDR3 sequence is CASIEGGNTEAFF. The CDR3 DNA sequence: TGTGCCAGCATCGAGGGAGGGAACACTGAAGCTTTCTTT.

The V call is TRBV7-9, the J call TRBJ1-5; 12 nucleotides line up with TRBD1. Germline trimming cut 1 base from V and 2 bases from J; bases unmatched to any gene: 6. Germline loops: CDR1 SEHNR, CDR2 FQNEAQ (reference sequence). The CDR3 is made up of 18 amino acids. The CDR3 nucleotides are TGTGCCAGCAGCTTAGGAGGGACAGGGGGCTGGGGCAATCAGCCCCAGCATTTT. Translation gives CASSLGGTGGWGNQPQHF.

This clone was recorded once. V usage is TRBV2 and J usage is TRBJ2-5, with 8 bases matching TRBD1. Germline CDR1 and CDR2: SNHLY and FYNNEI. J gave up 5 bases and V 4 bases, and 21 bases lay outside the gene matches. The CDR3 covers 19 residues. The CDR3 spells CASSGSTGDFPPLGETQYF. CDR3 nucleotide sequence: TGTGCCAGCAGTGGGTCGACAGGGGATTTTCCCCCTCTAGGGGAGACCCAGTACTTC.

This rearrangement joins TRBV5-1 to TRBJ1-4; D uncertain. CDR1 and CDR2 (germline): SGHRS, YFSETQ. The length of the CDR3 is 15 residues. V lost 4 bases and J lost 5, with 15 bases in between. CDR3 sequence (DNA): TGCGCCAGCAGCACCGGAGCGGGCTCAAATGAAAAACTGTTTTTT. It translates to CASSTGAGSNEKLFF.

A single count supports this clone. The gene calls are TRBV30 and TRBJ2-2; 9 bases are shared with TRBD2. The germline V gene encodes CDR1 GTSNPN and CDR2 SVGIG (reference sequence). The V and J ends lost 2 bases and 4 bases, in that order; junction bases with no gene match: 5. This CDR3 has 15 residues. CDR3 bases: TGTGCCTGGAGTCGCGGGAGGGTAGGCACCGGGGAGCTGTTTTTT. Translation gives CAWSRGRVGTGELFF.

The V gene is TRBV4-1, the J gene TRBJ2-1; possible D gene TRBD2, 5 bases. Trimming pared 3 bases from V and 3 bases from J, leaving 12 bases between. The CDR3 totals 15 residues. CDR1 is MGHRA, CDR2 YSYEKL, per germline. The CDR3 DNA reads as TGCGCCAGCAGCCATACCTCTGACTACTACAATGAGCAGTTCTTC. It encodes CASSHTSDYYNEQFF.

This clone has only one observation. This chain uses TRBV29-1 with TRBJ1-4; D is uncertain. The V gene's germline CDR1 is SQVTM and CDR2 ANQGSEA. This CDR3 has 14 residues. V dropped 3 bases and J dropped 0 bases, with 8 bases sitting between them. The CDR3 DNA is TGCAGCGTTGATTTCGGGGCAACTAATGAAAAACTGTTTTTT. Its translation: CSVDFGATNEKLFF.

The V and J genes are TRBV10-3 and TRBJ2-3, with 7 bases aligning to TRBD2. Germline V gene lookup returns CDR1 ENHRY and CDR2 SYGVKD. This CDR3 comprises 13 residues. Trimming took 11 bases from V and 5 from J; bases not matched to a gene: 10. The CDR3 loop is CAQASGKEDTQYF. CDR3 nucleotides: TGTGCCCAAGCGAGCGGGAAGGAAGATACGCAGTATTTT.

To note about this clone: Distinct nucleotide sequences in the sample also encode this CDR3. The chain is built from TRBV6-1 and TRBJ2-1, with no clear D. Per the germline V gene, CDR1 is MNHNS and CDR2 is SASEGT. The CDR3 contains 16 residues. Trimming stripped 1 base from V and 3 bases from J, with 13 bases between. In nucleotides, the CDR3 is TGTGCCAGCAGTGAAGAGGCAGGTGACCTCTACAATGAGCAGTTCTTC. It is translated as CASSEEAGDLYNEQFF.

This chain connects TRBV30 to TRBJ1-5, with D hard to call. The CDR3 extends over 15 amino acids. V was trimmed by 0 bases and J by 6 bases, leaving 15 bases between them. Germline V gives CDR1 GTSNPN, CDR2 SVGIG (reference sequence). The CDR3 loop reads CAWSVGAGVGQPQHF. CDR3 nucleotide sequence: TGTGCCTGGAGTGTCGGAGCCGGGGTGGGTCAGCCCCAGCATTTT.

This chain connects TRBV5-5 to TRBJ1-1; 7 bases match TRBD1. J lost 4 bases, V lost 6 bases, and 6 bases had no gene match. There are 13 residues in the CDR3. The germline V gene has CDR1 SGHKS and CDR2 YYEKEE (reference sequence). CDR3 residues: CASKRAGGTEAFF. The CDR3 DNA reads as TGTGCCAGCAAAAGGGCAGGGGGCACTGAAGCTTTCTTT.

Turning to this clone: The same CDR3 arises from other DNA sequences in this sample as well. The CDR3 DNA reads TGTGCCAGCAGCTTAGGAGCGGGGGGGAACAATGAGCAGTTCTTC. This sequence encodes CASSLGAGGNNEQFF. The chain recombines TRBV7-8 with TRBJ2-1; 10 positions agree with TRBD2. Germline CDR1 is SGHVS and CDR2 is FQNEAQ. The CDR3 spans 15 residues. The V and J ends lost 1 base and 5 bases, in that order; junction bases with no gene match: 2.

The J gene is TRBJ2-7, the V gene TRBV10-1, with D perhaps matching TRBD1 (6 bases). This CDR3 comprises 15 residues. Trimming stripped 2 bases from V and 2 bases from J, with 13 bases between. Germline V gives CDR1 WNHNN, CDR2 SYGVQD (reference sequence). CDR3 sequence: CASSEGTGTPYEQYF. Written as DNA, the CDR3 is TGCGCCAGCAGTGAGGGAACAGGGACCCCCTACGAGCAGTACTTC.